The next 5 T cell receptor beta chains were all read from a single sample in a study of T cells in Graves' hyperthyroidism and ophthalmopathy. RNA transcripts served as the template for amplifying TCR beta CDR3 regions. In the first-round RT-PCR of the TCR CDR3, the HTBI primer set was used. Each CDR3 protein is one row after TCRdb ran MiXCR on the multiplex PCR reads. The data hold more than 300,000 distinct CDR3 sequences, with roughly 17% observed a single time. The specimen sequenced was blood. The receptor set was obtained from a woman aged 25-40 years with Graves' hyperthyroidism that later progressed to Graves' ophthalmopathy.

This clonotype was seen at least ten times. The chain links TRBV6-1 to TRBJ1-5; the D gene is possibly TRBD1 (5 bases). Germline V gives CDR1 MNHNS, CDR2 SASEGT. The germline V and J ends were trimmed by 2 bases and 2 bases, with 13 bases remaining between them. This CDR3 region has 16 residues. The CDR3 DNA is TGTGCCAGCAGTGAACGGGGCTTAAGGGGCAATCAGCCCCAGCATTTT. Amino acids: CASSERGLRGNQPQHF.

There are many counts of this clonotype. CDR3 in amino acids: CASSVRQRSSYEQYF. In DNA form, the CDR3 reads TGTGCCAGCAGCGTAAGACAGAGAAGCTCCTACGAGCAGTACTTC. The chain couples TRBV7-8 to TRBJ2-7; maybe TRBD1 (5 bases). The CDR3 spans 15 residues. CDR1 and CDR2 (germline): SGHVS, FQNEAQ. The V end lost 5 bases, the J end lost 0 bases, and 14 bases lay between the germline ends.

The V gene is TRBV12-3 or TRBV12-4, the J gene TRBJ2-3; D perhaps matches TRBD1 (6 bases). The CDR3 is 16 residues long. Between the trimmed V and J ends, which lost 3 bases and 6 bases, there was a span of 19 bases. The CDR3 nucleotides are TGTGCCAGCAGTTTGTATATCGGACAGCATTGGGATACGCAGTATTTT. Translating it yields CASSLYIGQHWDTQYF.

This clonotype came up many times. The chain couples TRBV12-3 or TRBV12-4 to TRBJ2-7, with 12 bases lining up with TRBD2. The CDR3 extends over 17 amino acids. J was trimmed by 3 bases and V by 6 bases; bases with no gene match: 12. The CDR3 loop is CASSPRLAGVLGYEQYF. CDR3 bases: TGTGCCAGCAGCCCCAGACTAGCGGGAGTGCTGGGCTACGAGCAGTACTTC.

As to this clonotype: This may be a read error: a much more frequent sequence differs by one nucleotide. The V and J genes are TRBV3-1 and TRBJ2-2, with 10 bases fitting TRBD2. Germline assignment: CDR1 LGHDT and CDR2 YNNKEL (reference sequence). V dropped 1 base and J dropped 6; count of bases not matched to a gene: 2. The CDR3 is 15 amino acids. CDR3 sequence (DNA): TGTGCCAGCAGCCAAGTCGGGACTAGCGCCGGGGAGCTGTTTTTT. It specifies CASSQVGTSAGELFF.